The clone carrying this T cell receptor beta chain was seen ten or more times. The data were obtained in a study of identical twins. TCRdb passed the 5' RACE reads through MiXCR, listing each CDR3 protein once. The table includes approximately 1.8 million distinct CDR3 sequences, around a third detected once. The CDR3 totals 12 residues. Trimming took 6 bases from V and 4 from J, leaving 9 bases between them. The sequence came from a newborn girl in good health. The sequenced sample was cord blood. The V call is TRBV12-3 or TRBV12-4, the J call TRBJ1-2; no definite D call. CDR3 region: CASSTDSYGYTF. CDR3 DNA: TGTGCCAGCAGCACAGACTCCTATGGCTACACCTTC.